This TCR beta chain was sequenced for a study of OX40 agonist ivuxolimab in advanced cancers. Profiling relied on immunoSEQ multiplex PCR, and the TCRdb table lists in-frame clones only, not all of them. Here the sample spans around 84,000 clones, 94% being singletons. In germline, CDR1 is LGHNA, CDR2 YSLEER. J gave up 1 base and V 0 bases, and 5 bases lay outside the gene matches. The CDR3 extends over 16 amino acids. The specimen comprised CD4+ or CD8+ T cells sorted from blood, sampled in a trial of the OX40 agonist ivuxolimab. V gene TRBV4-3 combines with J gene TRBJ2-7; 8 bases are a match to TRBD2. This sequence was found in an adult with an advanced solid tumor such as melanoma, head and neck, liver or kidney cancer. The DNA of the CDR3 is TGCGCCAGCAGCCAAGATGCGGGACTAGGATCCTACGAGCAGTACTTC. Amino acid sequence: CASSQDAGLGSYEQYF.